The T cell receptor beta chain described here comes from a study of neurological immune-mediated disorders. Study background: Among the 34 patients with multiple sclerosis, some 30 were relapsing-remitting, while 3 were secondary progressive.

Study observations and caveats: HTLV-1-associated myelopathy had the most TCR clonal expansion, and multiple sclerosis had the least, less than healthy controls.

This CDR3 region has 14 residues. Germline assignment: CDR1 DFQATT and CDR2 SNEGSKA (reference sequence). Germline trimming cut 5 bases from V and 9 bases from J; bases unmatched to any gene: 9. This clonotype has ten or more counts. The antigen remains unidentified. PBMCs numbering 2 million and stored at -80 C yielded the unsorted libraries. Synthesis of cDNA was accomplished via 5'RACE employing 10-nucleotide random UMIs. TCRdb ran MiXCR on the 5' RACE reads and lists one entry per CDR3 protein. The table includes around 94,000 distinct CDR3 sequences, 3.5% to 4% detected once. The sequenced sample was PBMCs. This sequence joins TRBV20-1 and TRBJ1-6, with 8 bases lining up with TRBD1. The clonotype originates from a woman in her late teens or twenties with multiple sclerosis. For the CDR3, the DNA is TGCAGTGCTGAGGGGGGGACAGGCGTTTCACCCCTCCACTTT. The encoded protein is CSAEGGTGVSPLHF.